What follows are 10 T cell receptor beta chains derived from one specimen sequenced in a study of blood T cells in healthy people across ages. Primed by a sample-barcoded 5' primer and a J-beta primer mix, a second PCR proceeded for roughly 6 to 12 cycles. TCRdb re-called the 5' RACE reads through MiXCR, storing one row per CDR3 protein. The sample carries 2 million or so distinct CDR3 sequences, roughly 49% recorded once. The source material was blood. The receptors derive from a woman aged 40 to 49 in good health.

The rearrangement joins TRBV28 to TRBJ2-5; the D is unclear. V was clipped by 4 bases and J by 1 base, with 13 bases between them. The CDR3 covers 15 residues. Germline V gene sequence: CDR1 MDHEN, CDR2 SYDVKM. The DNA for the CDR3 is TGTGCCAGCAGTTCGAGACGGCGGATCCAAGAGACCCAGTACTTC. Translated: CASSSRRRIQETQYF.

The rearrangement uses TRBV5-1 and TRBJ2-1; maybe TRBD1 (6 bases). The germline V gene encodes CDR1 SGHRS and CDR2 YFSETQ. The CDR3 spans 16 residues. Trimming took 5 bases from V and 4 from J, leaving 19 bases between them. CDR3 sequence (DNA): TGCGCCAGCAGAACTACCACAGGGAGAGTATACAATGAGCAGTTCTTC. Amino acids: CASRTTTGRVYNEQFF.

This rearrangement joins TRBV5-1 to TRBJ2-3, with D possibly matching TRBD1 (5 bases). Trimming removed 3 bases from V and 2 bases from J, with 10 bases in between. Germline V lookup: CDR1 SGHRS, CDR2 YFSETQ. The CDR3 runs 14 residues. CDR3 residues: CASSYRSDTDTQYF. DNA for the CDR3: TGCGCCAGCAGCTACAGGAGTGACACAGATACGCAGTATTTT.

For the CDR3, the DNA is TGCAGCGTTGAAGGGGGGGGGTTGGAGACCCAGTACTTC. Its translation is CSVEGGGLETQYF. The chain employs TRBV29-1 and TRBJ2-5; 7 bases line up with TRBD2. Germline V gene data show CDR1 as SQVTM and CDR2 as ANQGSEA. V was clipped by 1 base and J by 5 bases; unmatched bases: 4. CDR3 length: 13 residues. Based on the CDR3 plus reference TRBV29-1 and TRBJ2-5, the full variable domain is SAVISQKPSRDICQRGTSLTIQCQVDSQVTMMFWYRQQPGQSLTLIATANQGSEATYESGFVIDKFPISRPNLTFSTLTVSNMSPEDSSIYLCSVEGGGLETQYFGPGTRLLVL.

V usage is TRBV7-2 and J usage is TRBJ2-3; D is unclear. Germline lookup yields CDR1 SGHTA and CDR2 FQGNSA. V was trimmed by 4 bases and J by 2 bases, leaving 13 bases between them. There are 15 residues in the CDR3. The chain's CDR3 is CASSSGPHNTDTQYF. For the CDR3, the DNA is TGTGCCAGCAGCTCAGGACCACATAACACAGATACGCAGTATTTT.

A few counts support this clonotype. The chain has TRBV10-3 and TRBJ2-5; perhaps TRBD1 as D (5 bases). The CDR3 has 14 amino acids. Looked up from germline, CDR1 is ENHRY and CDR2 is SYGVKD. The V and J ends lost 6 bases and 4 bases respectively, with 15 bases between them. CDR3 nucleotides: TGTGCCATCAGCCAGGGATCCTGGTCAGAGACCCAGTACTTC. Its protein is CAISQGSWSETQYF.

V is TRBV6-5 and J is TRBJ2-7, with D unclear. There are 13 residues in the CDR3. V was shortened by 5 bases and J by 3 bases, with 11 bases between the two germline ends. The germline gives CDR1 MNHEY, CDR2 SVGAGI. Here the CDR3 reads CASSDQANYEQYF. The CDR3 DNA follows: TGTGCCAGCAGTGACCAGGCCAACTACGAGCAGTACTTC.

This clonotype was observed a few times. V gene TRBV28 combines with J gene TRBJ1-4; possibly TRBD1 for D (5 bases). CDR1 MDHEN and CDR2 SYDVKM come from the germline V gene. There are 15 residues in the CDR3. Trimming removed 7 bases from V and 5 bases from J, with 17 bases in between. The chain's CDR3 is CASTAGGGYNEKLFF. The CDR3 DNA is TGTGCCAGCACCGCGGGGGGGGGATACAATGAAAAACTGTTTTTT.

The V call is TRBV11-2, the J call TRBJ2-1; possibly TRBD2 for D (5 bases). CDR3 length: 14 amino acids. The V gene lost 1 base and the J gene lost 13 bases, with 17 bases spanning the gap. Germline V gene data show CDR1 as SGHAT and CDR2 as FQNNGV. In nucleotides, the CDR3 is TGTGCCAGCAGCTTAGCGGGGTGGGGAGAGACCCAGTTCTTC. The encoded protein is CASSLAGWGETQFF.

The chain couples TRBV7-3 to TRBJ2-3; 9 nucleotides line up with TRBD2. V dropped 4 bases and J dropped 5; count of bases not matched to a gene: 10. The germline gives CDR1 SGHTA, CDR2 FQGTGA. This CDR3 comprises 16 residues. CDR3 DNA sequence: TGTGCCAGCAGCTCTTATAGCGGGGGCGAACGAGATACGCAGTATTTT. It encodes CASSSYSGGERDTQYF.